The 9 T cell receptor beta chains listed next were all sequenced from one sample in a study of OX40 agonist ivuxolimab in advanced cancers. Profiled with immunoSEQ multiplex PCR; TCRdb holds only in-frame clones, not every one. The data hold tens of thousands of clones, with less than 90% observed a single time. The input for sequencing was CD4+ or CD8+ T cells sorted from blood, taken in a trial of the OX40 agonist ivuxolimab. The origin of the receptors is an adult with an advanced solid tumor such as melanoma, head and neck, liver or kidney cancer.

The CDR3: CAGGPVSNQPQHF. CDR3 sequence (DNA): TGTGCCGGCGGGCCGGTTAGCAATCAGCCCCAGCATTTT. V and J are TRBV28 and TRBJ1-5; D uncertain. This CDR3 region has 13 residues. The germline V gene encodes CDR1 MDHEN and CDR2 SYDVKM. V lost 11 bases to trimming and J lost 0 bases, with 11 bases between them.

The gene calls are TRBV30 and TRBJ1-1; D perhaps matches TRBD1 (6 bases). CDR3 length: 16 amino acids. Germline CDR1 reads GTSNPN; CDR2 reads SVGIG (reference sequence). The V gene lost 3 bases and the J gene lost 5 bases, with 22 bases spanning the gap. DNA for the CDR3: TGTGCCTGGAGCCCAAACGGAGGGGGGAGAGAGACTGAAGCTTTCTTT. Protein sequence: CAWSPNGGGRETEAFF.

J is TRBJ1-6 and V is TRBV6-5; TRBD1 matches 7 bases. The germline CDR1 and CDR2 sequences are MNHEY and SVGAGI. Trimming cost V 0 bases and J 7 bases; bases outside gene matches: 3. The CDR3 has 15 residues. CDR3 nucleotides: TGTGCCAGCAGTTACTCGACAGGGAGCAATTCACCCCTCCACTTT. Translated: CASSYSTGSNSPLHF.

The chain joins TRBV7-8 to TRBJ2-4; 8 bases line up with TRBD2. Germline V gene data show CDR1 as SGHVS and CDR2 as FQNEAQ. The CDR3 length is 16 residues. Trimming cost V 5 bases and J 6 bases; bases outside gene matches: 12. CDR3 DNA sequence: TGTGCCAGCAGCGTTACTAGCGGAATGGGGGTAAACATTCAGTACTTC. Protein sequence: CASSVTSGMGVNIQYF. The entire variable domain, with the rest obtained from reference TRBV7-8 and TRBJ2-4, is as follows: GAGVSQSPRYKVAKRGQDVALRCDPISGHVSLFWYQQALGQGPEFLTYFQNEAQLDKSGLPSDRFFAERPEGSVSTLKIQRTQQEDSAVYLCASSVTSGMGVNIQYFGAGTRLSVL.

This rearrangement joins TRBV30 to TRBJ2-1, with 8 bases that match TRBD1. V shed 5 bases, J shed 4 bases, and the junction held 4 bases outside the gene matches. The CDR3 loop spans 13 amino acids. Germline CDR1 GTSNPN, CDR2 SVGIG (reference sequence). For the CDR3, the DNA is TGTGCCTGGTACAGGGGGGCATACAATGAGCAGTTCTTC. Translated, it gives CAWYRGAYNEQFF.

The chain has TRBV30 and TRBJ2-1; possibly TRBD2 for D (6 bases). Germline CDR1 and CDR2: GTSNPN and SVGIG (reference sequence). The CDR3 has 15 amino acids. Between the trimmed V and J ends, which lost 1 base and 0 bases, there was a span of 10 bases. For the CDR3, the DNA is TGTGCCTGGAGTGGACCCGGGAGCTCCTACAATGAGCAGTTCTTC. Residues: CAWSGPGSSYNEQFF.

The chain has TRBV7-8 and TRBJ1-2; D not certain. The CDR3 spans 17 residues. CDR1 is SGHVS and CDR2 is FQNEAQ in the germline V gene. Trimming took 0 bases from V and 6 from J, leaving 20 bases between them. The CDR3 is CASSLARSWGKEDGYTF. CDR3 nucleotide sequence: TGTGCCAGCAGCTTAGCCAGATCTTGGGGAAAAGAGGATGGCTACACCTTC.

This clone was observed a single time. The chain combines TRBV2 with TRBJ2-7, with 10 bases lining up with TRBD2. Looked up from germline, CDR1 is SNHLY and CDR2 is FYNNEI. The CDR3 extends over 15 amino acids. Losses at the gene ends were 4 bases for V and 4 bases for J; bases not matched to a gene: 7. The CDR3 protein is CASSARSSGSYEQYF. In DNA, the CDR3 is TGTGCCAGCAGTGCCAGGTCTAGCGGGAGTTACGAGCAGTACTTC.

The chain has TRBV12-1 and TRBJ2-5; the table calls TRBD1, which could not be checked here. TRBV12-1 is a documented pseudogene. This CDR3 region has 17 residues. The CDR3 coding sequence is TGTGCCGACGACAGCCCTTTTTACCCCGAGTACCAAGAGACCCAGTACTTC. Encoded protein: CADDSPFYPEYQETQYF.